This record covers a single TCR beta chain. Antigen: not known. Time point reported: week 23, last vaccination. Every vaccination contained 300 ug of the mutant IDH1 20-mer peptide and was paired with topical imiquimod. Here immunoSEQ multiplex PCR was the method, and the copy in TCRdb shows in-frame clones only, minus some. The sample records over 45,000 clones, about four fifths being singletons. This sample is drawn from a study of a mutant IDH1 vaccine in newly diagnosed glioma. This CDR3 has 13 amino acids. Germline-derived CDR1 and CDR2 are SNHLY and FYNNEI. The J segment lost 3 bases and the V segment lost 6 bases, leaving 3 bases of the junction unmatched.

The sequence was collected from a man aged 35 to 55 with glioma. The starting material was PBMCs, obtained from a glioma patient whose treatment included an IDH1 peptide vaccine. The rearrangement links TRBV2 to TRBJ2-5; 8 bases match TRBD1. CDR3 loop: CASRGTGEETQYF. The CDR3 nucleotides are TGTGCCAGCAGGGGGACAGGAGAAGAGACCCAGTACTTC.